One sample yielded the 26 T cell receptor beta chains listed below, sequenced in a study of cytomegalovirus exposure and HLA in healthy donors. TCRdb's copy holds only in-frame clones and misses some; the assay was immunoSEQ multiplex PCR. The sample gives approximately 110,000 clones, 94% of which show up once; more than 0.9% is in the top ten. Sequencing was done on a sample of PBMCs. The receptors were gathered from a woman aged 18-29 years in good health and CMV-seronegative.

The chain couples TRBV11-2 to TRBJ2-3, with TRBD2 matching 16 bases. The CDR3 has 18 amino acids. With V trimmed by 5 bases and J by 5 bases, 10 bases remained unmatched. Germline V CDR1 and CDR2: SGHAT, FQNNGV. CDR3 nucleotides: TGTGCCAGCAGCCAACAGGGACTAGCGGGGGGGCCAGGAGATACGCAGTATTTT. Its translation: CASSQQGLAGGPGDTQYF.

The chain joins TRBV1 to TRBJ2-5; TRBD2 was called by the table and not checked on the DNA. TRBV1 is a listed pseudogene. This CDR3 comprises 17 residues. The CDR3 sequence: CTSSQIYVGGGRRPQYF. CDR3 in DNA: TGCACCAGCAGCCAAATTTATGTGGGGGGGGGCCGGAGGCCCCAGTACTTC.

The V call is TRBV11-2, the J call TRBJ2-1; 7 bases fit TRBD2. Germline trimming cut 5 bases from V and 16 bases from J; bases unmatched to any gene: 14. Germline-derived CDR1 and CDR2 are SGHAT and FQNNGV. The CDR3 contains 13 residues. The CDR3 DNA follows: TGTGCCAGCAGCCTTGAACCCGGGACTAAACCTTTCTTC. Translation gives CASSLEPGTKPFF.

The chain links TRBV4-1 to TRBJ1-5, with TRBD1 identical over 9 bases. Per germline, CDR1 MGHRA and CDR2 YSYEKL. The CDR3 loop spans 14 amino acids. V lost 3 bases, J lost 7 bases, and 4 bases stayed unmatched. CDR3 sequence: CASSHGTGRQPQHF. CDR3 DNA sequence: TGCGCCAGCAGCCACGGGACAGGGCGGCAGCCCCAGCATTTT.

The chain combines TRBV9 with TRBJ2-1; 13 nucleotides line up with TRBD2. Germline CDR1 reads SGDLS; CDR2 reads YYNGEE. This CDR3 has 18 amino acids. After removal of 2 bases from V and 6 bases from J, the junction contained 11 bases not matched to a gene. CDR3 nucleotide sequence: TGTGCCAGCAGCGTGGGGACTAGCGGGATAACACCCGGCAATGAGCAGTTCTTC. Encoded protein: CASSVGTSGITPGNEQFF.

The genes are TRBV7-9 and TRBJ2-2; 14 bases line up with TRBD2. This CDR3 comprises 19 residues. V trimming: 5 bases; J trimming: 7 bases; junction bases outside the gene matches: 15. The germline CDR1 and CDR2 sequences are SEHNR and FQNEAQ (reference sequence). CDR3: CASSPRPPGLAGAGGELFF. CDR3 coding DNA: TGTGCCAGCAGCCCTCGACCGCCGGGACTAGCGGGAGCGGGCGGGGAGCTGTTTTTT. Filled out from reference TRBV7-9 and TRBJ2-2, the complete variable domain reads DTGVSQNPRHKITKRGQNVTFRCDPISEHNRLYWYRQTLGQGPEFLTYFQNEAQLEKSRLLSDRFSAERPKGSFSTLEIQRTEQGDSAMYLCASSPRPPGLAGAGGELFFGEGSRLTVL.

Here the CDR3 reads CASRGTGSREQFF. CDR3 bases: TGTGCCAGCAGGGGGACAGGGTCAAGAGAGCAGTTCTTC. The V and J genes are TRBV6-5 and TRBJ2-1; TRBD1 agrees at 9 bases. The CDR3 runs 13 residues. Trimming removed 6 bases from V and 10 bases from J; junction bases left unmatched: 7. Germline CDR1 reads MNHEY; CDR2 reads SVGAGI.

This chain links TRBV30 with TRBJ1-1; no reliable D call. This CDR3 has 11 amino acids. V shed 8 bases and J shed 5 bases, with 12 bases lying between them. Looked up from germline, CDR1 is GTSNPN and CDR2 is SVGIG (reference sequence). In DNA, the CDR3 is TGTGCCGGAATGACTGGTACTGAAGCTTTCTTT. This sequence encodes CAGMTGTEAFF.

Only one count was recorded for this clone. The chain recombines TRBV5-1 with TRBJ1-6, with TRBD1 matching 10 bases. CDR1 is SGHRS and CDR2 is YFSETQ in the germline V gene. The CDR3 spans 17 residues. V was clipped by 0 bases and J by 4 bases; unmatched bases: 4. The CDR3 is CASSLAGQGKYNSPLHF. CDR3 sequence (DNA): TGCGCCAGCAGCTTGGCGGGACAGGGGAAATATAATTCACCCCTCCACTTT.

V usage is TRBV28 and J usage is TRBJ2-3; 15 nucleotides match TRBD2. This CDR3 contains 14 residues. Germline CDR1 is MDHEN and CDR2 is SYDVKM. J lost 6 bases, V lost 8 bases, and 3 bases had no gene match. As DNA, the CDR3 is TGTGCCAGCGGGACTAGCGGGAGGTTGGATACGCAGTATTTT. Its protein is CASGTSGRLDTQYF.

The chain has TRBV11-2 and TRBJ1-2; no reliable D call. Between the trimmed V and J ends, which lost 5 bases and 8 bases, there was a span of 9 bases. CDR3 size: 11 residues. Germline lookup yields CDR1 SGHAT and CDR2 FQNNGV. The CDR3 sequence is CASSTSSGYTF. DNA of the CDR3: TGTGCCAGCAGCACCTCAAGCGGCTACACCTTC.

In nucleotides, the CDR3 is TGCAGCGTCCAAACAGGGGGCGCGGGCGAAAAACTGTTTTTT. Translation: CSVQTGGAGEKLFF. This rearrangement joins TRBV29-1 to TRBJ1-4; 9 bases agree with TRBD1. CDR3 length: 14 amino acids. J lost 8 bases, V lost 6 bases, and 10 bases had no gene match. From germline, CDR1 is SQVTM and CDR2 ANQGSEA.

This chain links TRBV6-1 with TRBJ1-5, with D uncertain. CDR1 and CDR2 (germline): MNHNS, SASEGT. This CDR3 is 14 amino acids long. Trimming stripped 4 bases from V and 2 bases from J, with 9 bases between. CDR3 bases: TGTGCCAGCAGTGTACAGAAAGGCAATCAGCCCCAGCATTTT. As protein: CASSVQKGNQPQHF.

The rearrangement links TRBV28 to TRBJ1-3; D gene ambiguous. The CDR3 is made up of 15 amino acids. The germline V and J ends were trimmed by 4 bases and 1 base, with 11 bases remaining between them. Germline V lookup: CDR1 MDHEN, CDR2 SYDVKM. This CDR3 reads CASSSLLGSGNTIYF. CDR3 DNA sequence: TGTGCCAGCAGTTCTTTGCTCGGTTCTGGAAACACCATATATTTT.

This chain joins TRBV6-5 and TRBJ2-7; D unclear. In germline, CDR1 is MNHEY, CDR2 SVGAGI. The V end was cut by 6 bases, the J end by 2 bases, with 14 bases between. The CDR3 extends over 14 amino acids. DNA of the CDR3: TGTGCCAGCAGACCGAGTACCGCAACCTACGAGCAGTACTTC. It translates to CASRPSTATYEQYF.

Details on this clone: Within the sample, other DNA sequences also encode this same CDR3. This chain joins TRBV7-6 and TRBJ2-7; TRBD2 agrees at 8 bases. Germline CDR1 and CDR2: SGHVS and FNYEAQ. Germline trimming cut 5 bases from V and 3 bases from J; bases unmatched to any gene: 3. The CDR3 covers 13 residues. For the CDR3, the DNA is TGTGCCAGCAGCCCCGGGACTAGCTACGAGCAGTACTTC. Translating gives CASSPGTSYEQYF.

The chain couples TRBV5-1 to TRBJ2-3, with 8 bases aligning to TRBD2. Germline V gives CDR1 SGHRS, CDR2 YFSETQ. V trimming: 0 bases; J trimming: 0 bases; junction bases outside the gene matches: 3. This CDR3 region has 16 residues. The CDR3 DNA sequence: TGCGCCAGCAGCTTGGGGAGCGGGGGAAGCACAGATACGCAGTATTTT. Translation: CASSLGSGGSTDTQYF.

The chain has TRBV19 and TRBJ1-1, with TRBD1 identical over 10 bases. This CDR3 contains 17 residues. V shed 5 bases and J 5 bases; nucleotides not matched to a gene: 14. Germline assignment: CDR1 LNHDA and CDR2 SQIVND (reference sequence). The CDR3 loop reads CASSPIAGTGERTEAFF. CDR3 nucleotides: TGTGCCAGTAGTCCAATCGCCGGGACAGGGGAACGGACTGAAGCTTTCTTT.

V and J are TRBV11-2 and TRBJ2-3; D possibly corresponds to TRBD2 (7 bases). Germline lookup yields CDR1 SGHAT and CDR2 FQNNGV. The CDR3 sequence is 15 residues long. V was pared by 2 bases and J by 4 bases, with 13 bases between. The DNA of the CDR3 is TGTGCCAGCAGCTTATGGGGGGGGGCCCCAGATACGCAGTATTTT. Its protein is CASSLWGGAPDTQYF.

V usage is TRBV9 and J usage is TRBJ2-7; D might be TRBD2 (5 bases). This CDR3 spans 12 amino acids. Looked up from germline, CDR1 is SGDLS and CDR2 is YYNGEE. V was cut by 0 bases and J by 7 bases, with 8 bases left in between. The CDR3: CASSVGRGEQYF. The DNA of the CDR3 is TGTGCCAGCAGCGTAGGGCGCGGGGAGCAGTACTTC. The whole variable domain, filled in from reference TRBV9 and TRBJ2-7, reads DSGVTQTPKHLITATGQRVTLRCSPRSGDLSVYWYQQSLDQGLQFLIQYYNGEERAKGNILERFSAQQFPDLHSELNLSSLELGDSALYFCASSVGRGEQYFGPGTRLTVT.

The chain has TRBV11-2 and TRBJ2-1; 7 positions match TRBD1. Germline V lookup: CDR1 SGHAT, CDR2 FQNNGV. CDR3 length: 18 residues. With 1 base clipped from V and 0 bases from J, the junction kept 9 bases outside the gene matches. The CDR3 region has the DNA TGTGCCAGCAGCTTAGCGAGGGACAGCTTCAGCTCCTACAATGAGCAGTTCTTC. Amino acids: CASSLARDSFSSYNEQFF.

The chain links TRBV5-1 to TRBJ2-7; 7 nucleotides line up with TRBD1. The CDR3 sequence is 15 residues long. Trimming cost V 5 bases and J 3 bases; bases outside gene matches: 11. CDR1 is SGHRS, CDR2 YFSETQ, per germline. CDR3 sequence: CASSLGQAENYEQYF. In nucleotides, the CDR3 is TGCGCCAGCAGTCTAGGACAGGCCGAGAACTACGAGCAGTACTTC.

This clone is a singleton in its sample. CDR3 DNA: TGTGCCAGCAGCTTACAGGGTGCGAGCACTGAAGCTTTCTTT. Translating it yields CASSLQGASTEAFF. The J gene is TRBJ1-1, the V gene TRBV7-9; a weak D match, TRBD1 (5 bases). The CDR3 is 14 amino acids. Germline CDR1 reads SEHNR; CDR2 reads FQNEAQ (reference sequence). V dropped 2 bases and J dropped 4 bases, with 11 bases sitting between them.

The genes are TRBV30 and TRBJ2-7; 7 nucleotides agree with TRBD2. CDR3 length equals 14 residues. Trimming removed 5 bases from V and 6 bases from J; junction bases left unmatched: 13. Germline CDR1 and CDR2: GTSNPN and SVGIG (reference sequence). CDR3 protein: CAWSGGGELLEQYF. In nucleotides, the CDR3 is TGTGCCTGGTCAGGCGGGGGAGAACTACTCGAGCAGTACTTC.

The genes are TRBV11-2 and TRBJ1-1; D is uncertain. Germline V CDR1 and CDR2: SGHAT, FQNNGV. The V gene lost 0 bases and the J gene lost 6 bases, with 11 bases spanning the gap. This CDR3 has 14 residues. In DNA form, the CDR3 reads TGTGCCAGCAGCTTAGACCGCGTGGGCGCTGAAGCTTTCTTT. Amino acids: CASSLDRVGAEAFF.

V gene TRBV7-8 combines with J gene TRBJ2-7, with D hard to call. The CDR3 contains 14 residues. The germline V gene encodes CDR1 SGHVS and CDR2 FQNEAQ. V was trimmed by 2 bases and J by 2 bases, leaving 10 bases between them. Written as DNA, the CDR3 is TGTGCCAGCAGCTTAAATCCGGGTCCCTACGAGCAGTACTTC. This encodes CASSLNPGPYEQYF.